The 31 T cell receptor beta chains below come from one sample, sequenced in a study of T cell repertoires in cytomegalovirus infection. TCRdb fed the reads into MiXCR, producing one record per CDR3 protein. The sample contains about 210,000 distinct CDR3 sequences, under 8.5% of which appear only once. Sample: PBMCs. The origin of the receptors is a human donor in good health (CMV status not recorded). Some clones in this sample may be carry-over from other donors' samples.

This clonotype has at least ten counts. The chain recombines TRBV12-3 or TRBV12-4 with TRBJ2-5, with D possibly being TRBD2 (6 bases). V gave up 6 bases and J gave up 5 bases, with 16 bases separating them. There are 14 residues in the CDR3. The CDR3 is CASSPSGGWETQYF. CDR3 DNA sequence: TGTGCCAGCAGCCCCTCCGGGGGTTGGGAGACCCAGTACTTC.

Ten or more counts support this clonotype. The chain recombines TRBV28 with TRBJ1-1; maybe TRBD1 (5 bases). The V end lost 11 bases, the J end lost 11 bases, and 21 bases lay between the germline ends. In germline, CDR1 is MDHEN, CDR2 SYDVKM. The CDR3 length is 12 residues. The DNA of the CDR3 is TGTGCCGCCGCGGGCCCGCAGGGCAATGCTTTCTTT. Protein sequence: CAAAGPQGNAFF.

This clonotype was observed at least ten times. The rearrangement links TRBV12-3 or TRBV12-4 to TRBJ1-5; no definite D call. This CDR3 region has 13 residues. V was pared by 2 bases and J by 3 bases, with 5 bases between. The CDR3 here is CASSLRDNQPQHF. CDR3 in DNA: TGTGCCAGCAGTTTAAGGGACAATCAGCCCCAGCATTTT.

The V gene is TRBV3-1, the J gene TRBJ2-1; 10 bases line up with TRBD1. The CDR3 contains 15 residues. Losses at the gene ends were 3 bases for V and 7 bases for J; bases not matched to a gene: 6. Per germline, CDR1 LGHDT and CDR2 YNNKEL (reference sequence). The DNA of the CDR3 is TGTGCCAGCAGCCACGCGGGACAGGGGTGGAATGAGCAGTTCTTC. This gives the protein CASSHAGQGWNEQFF.

This clonotype has a count of ten or more. The genes are TRBV7-2 and TRBJ2-7, with TRBD1 matching over 7 bases. The CDR3 loop spans 21 amino acids. Germline loops: CDR1 SGHTA, CDR2 FQGNSA. The junction had 21 bases not matched to a gene; V was cut back by 1 base and J by 0 bases. The CDR3 region has the DNA TGTGCCAGCAGCTTAGGGTTGAAACTTGTAGAGGGACAGAGATACTCCTACGAGCAGTACTTC. It is translated as CASSLGLKLVEGQRYSYEQYF.

There are many counts of this clonotype. The chain links TRBV5-8 to TRBJ1-6; maybe TRBD1 (6 bases). The CDR3 covers 14 residues. The germline CDR1 and CDR2 sequences are SGHTS and YDEGEE. Trimming stripped 2 bases from V and 7 bases from J, with 10 bases between. The CDR3 DNA sequence: TGTGCCAGCAGCTTCCCACAGGGAAATTCACCCCTCCACTTT. It is translated as CASSFPQGNSPLHF.

This clonotype has at least ten counts. The genes are TRBV7-9 and TRBJ1-2, with TRBD1 as a possible D gene (5 bases). The germline gives CDR1 SEHNR, CDR2 FQNEAQ (reference sequence). CDR3 length: 17 amino acids. Trimming stripped 5 bases from V and 2 bases from J, with 21 bases between. The CDR3 loop is CASSPMAQEIFNYGYTF. CDR3 nucleotides: TGTGCCAGCAGCCCCATGGCACAGGAGATCTTCAACTATGGCTACACCTTC.

This clonotype was seen repeatedly, ten times or more. The chain links TRBV7-9 to TRBJ1-1, with unresolved D. V was shortened by 1 base and J by 6 bases, with 9 bases between the two germline ends. CDR3 length equals 13 residues. Germline CDR1 reads SEHNR; CDR2 reads FQNEAQ (reference sequence). The CDR3 loop reads CASSLVGSAEAFF. As DNA, the CDR3 is TGTGCCAGCAGCTTAGTTGGGAGTGCTGAAGCTTTCTTT.

This clonotype came up many times. The chain couples TRBV24-1 to TRBJ2-7; D gene uncertain. Trimming pared 0 bases from V and 6 bases from J, leaving 14 bases between. This CDR3 contains 15 residues. Germline V gene sequence: CDR1 KGHDR, CDR2 SFDVKD. DNA of the CDR3: TGTGCCACCAGTGATTTGCCCTTGACACTACGCGAGCAGTACTTC. As protein: CATSDLPLTLREQYF.

Many counts were recorded for this clonotype. This chain connects TRBV6-1 to TRBJ2-6; TRBD1 is a possible D gene (6 bases). V shed 5 bases and J shed 0 bases, with 11 bases lying between them. The CDR3 is made up of 16 amino acids. Germline CDR1 is MNHNS and CDR2 is SASEGT. The CDR3, as DNA: TGTGCCAGCAGTCCGGACAGCCACTCTGGGGCCAACGTCCTGACTTTC. The encoded protein is CASSPDSHSGANVLTF.

This clonotype was recorded many times. The rearrangement links TRBV7-9 to TRBJ1-2, with 11 bases fitting TRBD1. Germline V gene sequence: CDR1 SEHNR, CDR2 FQNEAQ (reference sequence). This CDR3 has 15 amino acids. V was clipped by 3 bases and J by 6 bases; unmatched bases: 6. The chain's CDR3 is CASSFPGQGANGYTF. CDR3 DNA sequence: TGTGCCAGCAGCTTCCCCGGACAGGGGGCAAATGGCTACACCTTC.

The chain employs TRBV13 and TRBJ2-4, with TRBD1 identical over 9 bases. The CDR3 is made up of 14 amino acids. Germline CDR1 reads PRHDT; CDR2 reads FYEKMQ (reference sequence). V lost 3 bases to trimming and J lost 7 bases; unmatched junction nucleotides: 4. CDR3 sequence: CASSLDRGGNIQYF. For the CDR3, the DNA is TGTGCCAGCAGCTTGGACAGGGGCGGGAACATTCAGTACTTC.

The table lists this clonotype with many counts. The rearrangement joins TRBV29-1 to TRBJ2-2; 9 nucleotides align to TRBD1. J gave up 5 bases and V 0 bases, and 7 bases lay outside the gene matches. Germline V gene sequence: CDR1 SQVTM, CDR2 ANQGSEA. This CDR3 comprises 16 residues. CDR3: CSVEDRDRAMTGELFF. DNA for the CDR3: TGCAGCGTTGAAGACCGGGACAGGGCGATGACCGGGGAGCTGTTTTTT.

As regards this clonotype: A read error is possible here, since a much larger clone lies one base away. This rearrangement joins TRBV14 to TRBJ2-1; D possibly corresponds to TRBD2 (5 bases). Germline CDR1 is SGHDN and CDR2 is FVKESK. V lost 4 bases and J 12 bases, leaving 16 bases between the germline ends. This CDR3 region has 13 residues. The CDR3, as DNA: TGTGCCAGCAGCCGAGATGTAGACGGGGTGCAGTTCTTC. It translates to CASSRDVDGVQFF.

Ten or more counts support this clonotype. This CDR3 reads CASSPTGTGNSPLHF. The CDR3 DNA reads as TGTGCCAGCAGCCCCACCGGGACCGGTAATTCACCCCTCCACTTT. The chain uses TRBV7-2 and TRBJ1-6; perhaps TRBD1 as D (5 bases). This CDR3 is built from 15 residues. Germline V gives CDR1 SGHTA, CDR2 FQGNSA. V was trimmed by 5 bases and J by 6 bases, leaving 14 bases between them.

This clonotype was detected many times. As DNA, the CDR3 is TGTGCCAGCAGCTTAGGAGGTCAGGGAGGCACTGAAGCTTTCTTT. It encodes CASSLGGQGGTEAFF. The V and J genes are TRBV7-2 and TRBJ1-1; TRBD1 is a possible D gene (5 bases). Germline V lookup: CDR1 SGHTA, CDR2 FQGNSA. V shed 1 base and J shed 4 bases, with 13 bases lying between them. This CDR3 spans 15 amino acids.

This clonotype was seen at least ten times. The chain employs TRBV12-3 or TRBV12-4 and TRBJ2-1, with 8 bases lining up with TRBD1. Trimming removed 6 bases from V and 4 bases from J; junction bases left unmatched: 8. The CDR3 is made up of 15 amino acids. CDR3 in amino acids: CASRSRQGPYNEQFF. Written as DNA, the CDR3 is TGTGCCAGCAGGAGCCGACAGGGGCCTTACAATGAGCAGTTCTTC.

This clonotype appeared a few times. V usage is TRBV20-1 and J usage is TRBJ2-5, with no clear D. CDR1 is DFQATT, CDR2 SNEGSKA, per germline (reference sequence). This CDR3 is built from 14 residues. Trimming shortened V by 0 bases and J by 3 bases, and 11 bases separated the two germline ends. CDR3 loop: CSARDRQVEETQYF. As DNA, the CDR3 is TGCAGTGCTAGAGATCGTCAGGTAGAAGAGACCCAGTACTTC.

There are many counts of this clonotype. The V call is TRBV29-1, the J call TRBJ2-1; no reliable D call. Trimming pared 8 bases from V and 5 bases from J, leaving 10 bases between. CDR1 and CDR2 from the germline V gene are SQVTM and ANQGSEA. The CDR3 sequence is 11 residues long. For the CDR3, the DNA is TGCAGCCCGTACACTAACAATGAGCAGTTCTTC. Its translation: CSPYTNNEQFF.

This clonotype was counted many times. The J gene is TRBJ2-6, the V gene TRBV28; no clear D gene. This CDR3 contains 15 residues. Germline V CDR1 and CDR2: MDHEN, SYDVKM. Trimming removed 7 bases from V and 0 bases from J, with 10 bases in between. The CDR3 sequence: CASTSASSGANVLTF. DNA of the CDR3: TGTGCCAGCACCTCAGCCTCCTCTGGGGCCAACGTCCTGACTTTC.

This clonotype has at least ten counts. V and J are TRBV28 and TRBJ2-7; D call uncertain. V dropped 1 base and J dropped 4 bases, with 5 bases sitting between them. The length of the CDR3 is 12 residues. Germline CDR1 is MDHEN and CDR2 is SYDVKM. The CDR3 sequence: CASSLSFYEQYF. CDR3 nucleotides: TGTGCCAGCAGTTTATCCTTTTACGAGCAGTACTTC.

This clonotype was seen repeatedly, ten times or more. The chain links TRBV15 to TRBJ1-2; 9 bases line up with TRBD1. Germline loops: CDR1 LNHNV, CDR2 YYDKDF (reference sequence). V gave up 5 bases and J gave up 7 bases; unmatched junction bases: 8. The CDR3 extends over 14 amino acids. The CDR3 loop is CATSRDRDVGGYTF. The CDR3 DNA reads TGTGCCACCAGCCGGGACAGGGATGTGGGTGGCTACACCTTC.

This clonotype was picked up many times. The V call is TRBV29-1, the J call TRBJ1-1; D gene uncertain. Trimming removed 1 base at V and 6 bases at J, with 6 bases between. Germline V gives CDR1 SQVTM, CDR2 ANQGSEA. This CDR3 contains 11 residues. CDR3 bases: TGCAGCGTTGAAGGATCAGCTGAAGCTTTCTTT. It is translated as CSVEGSAEAFF.

The table lists this clonotype with many counts. J is TRBJ1-3 and V is TRBV19; D gene ambiguous. CDR1 and CDR2 from the germline V gene are LNHDA and SQIVND (reference sequence). The CDR3 consists of 15 residues. Trimming left V 3 bases short and J 0 bases short, with 9 bases between. The chain's CDR3 is CASSIGRNSGNTIYF. The CDR3 DNA reads TGTGCCAGTAGTATTGGCAGGAACTCTGGAAACACCATATATTTT.

For this clonotype: A much larger clone lies one base from this, so it may be a read error. The rearrangement uses TRBV29-1 and TRBJ2-1, with 11 bases lining up with TRBD2. The germline V gene encodes CDR1 SQVTM and CDR2 ANQGSEA. Unmatched junction bases numbered 4, after V lost 8 bases and J lost 7 bases. The CDR3 loop spans 12 amino acids. CDR3 residues: CSRRLAGNEQFF. In nucleotides, the CDR3 is TGCAGCAGGAGACTAGCGGGGAATGAGCAGTTCTTC.

This clonotype showed up many times. This chain connects TRBV6-6 to TRBJ1-6; D call uncertain. Trimming removed 0 bases from V and 8 bases from J, with 11 bases in between. The V gene's germline CDR1 is MNHNY and CDR2 SVGAGI (reference sequence). This CDR3 is built from 15 residues. CDR3 protein: CASSYSPPWDSPLHF. In DNA form, the CDR3 reads TGTGCCAGCAGTTACTCACCGCCTTGGGATTCACCCCTCCACTTT.

This clonotype occurred many times. The chain employs TRBV20-1 and TRBJ1-6; D is undetermined. CDR3 size: 15 residues. The V end lost 3 bases, the J end lost 0 bases, and 9 bases lay between the germline ends. Germline CDR1 reads DFQATT; CDR2 reads SNEGSKA (reference sequence). The CDR3 coding sequence is TGCAGTGCTAGTGCGGGGAGCTCCTATAATTCACCCCTCCACTTT. Translating gives CSASAGSSYNSPLHF.

This clonotype was detected many times. This chain joins TRBV2 and TRBJ2-1, with TRBD1 matching over 8 bases. J lost 10 bases, V lost 6 bases, and 8 bases had no gene match. The CDR3 sequence is 13 residues long. Germline V gene lookup returns CDR1 SNHLY and CDR2 FYNNEI. In nucleotides, the CDR3 is TGTGCCAGCAGCCCGGACAGGGAAGTCGAGCAGTTCTTC. It encodes CASSPDREVEQFF.

This chain joins TRBV4-2 and TRBJ1-2, with D unclear. Trimming removed 0 bases from V and 8 bases from J, with 13 bases in between. Per germline, CDR1 LGHNA and CDR2 YNFKEQ. The CDR3 consists of 14 residues. The CDR3, as DNA: TGTGCCAGCAGCCAAGAGTCCAGGCGCGGAGGCTACACCTTC. Amino acids: CASSQESRRGGYTF.

The chain couples TRBV20-1 to TRBJ2-2; D possibly corresponds to TRBD2 (7 bases). The CDR3 contains 15 residues. Germline-derived CDR1 and CDR2 are DFQATT and SNEGSKA (reference sequence). The V end was cut by 3 bases, the J end by 0 bases, with 11 bases between. DNA of the CDR3: TGCAGTGCTAGGGGCGGGGGCCCGAACACCGGGGAGCTGTTTTTT. It encodes CSARGGGPNTGELFF.

This clonotype has at least ten counts. This chain joins TRBV29-1 and TRBJ1-2, with 9 nucleotides matching TRBD1. The CDR3 is 14 residues long. CDR1 and CDR2 from the germline V gene are SQVTM and ANQGSEA. With 5 bases clipped from V and 3 bases from J, the junction kept 7 bases outside the gene matches. The CDR3 loop reads CSVMRGQGYYGYTF. The DNA of the CDR3 is TGCAGCGTTATGAGGGGACAGGGCTACTATGGCTACACCTTC.